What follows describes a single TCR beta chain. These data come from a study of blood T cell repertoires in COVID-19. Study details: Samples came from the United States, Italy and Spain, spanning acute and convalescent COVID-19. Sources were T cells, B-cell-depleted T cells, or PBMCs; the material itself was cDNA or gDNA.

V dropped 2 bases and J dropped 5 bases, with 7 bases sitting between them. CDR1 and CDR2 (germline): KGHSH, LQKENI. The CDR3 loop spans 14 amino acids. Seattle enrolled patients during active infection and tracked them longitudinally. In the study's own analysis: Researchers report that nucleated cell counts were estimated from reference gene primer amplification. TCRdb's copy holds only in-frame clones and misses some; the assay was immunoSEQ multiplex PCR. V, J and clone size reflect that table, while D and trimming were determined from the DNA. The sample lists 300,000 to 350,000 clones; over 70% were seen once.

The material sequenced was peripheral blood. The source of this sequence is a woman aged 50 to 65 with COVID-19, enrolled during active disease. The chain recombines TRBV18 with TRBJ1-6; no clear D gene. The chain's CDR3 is CASSPGGNNSPLHF. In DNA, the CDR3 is TGTGCCAGCTCACCAGGAGGGAATAATTCACCCCTCCACTTT. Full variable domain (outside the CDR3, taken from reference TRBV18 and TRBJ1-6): NAGVMQNPRHLVRRRGQEARLRCSPMKGHSHVYWYRQLPEEGLKFMVYLQKENIIDESGMPKERFSAEFPKEGPSILRIQQVVRGDSAAYFCASSPGGNNSPLHFGNGTRLTVT.